This is a list of T cell receptor beta chains from one sample in a study of graft-versus-host responses after intestinal transplantation. The assay was immunoSEQ multiplex PCR, and TCRdb's table has in-frame clones only and misses some. This table holds some 77,000 clones, around 92% found once. The sample was PBMCs, taken 98 days after intestinal transplantation. The receptors were sampled from a human patient who received an intestinal transplant, so some T cells may come from the graft donor. The CDR3 runs from the conserved cysteine through the conserved F or W. A D gene is named only where the DNA matches it firmly. A row's size may be missing; if present it is once, few, many or a size class.

TRBJ2-5 | TRBV6-1 | TRBD1 | NA | TGTGCCAGCAGTTCCGACAGGGGGACCCAAGAGACCCAGTACTTC | CASSSDRGTQETQYF
TRBJ1-1 | TRBV6-5 | NA | NA | TGTGCCAGCAGCCGACTTCGGTTGAACACTGAAGCTTTCTTT | CASSRLRLNTEAFF
TRBJ2-7 | TRBV10-3 | NA | once | TGTGCCATCAGTGAGTCGGGGGAGGCTAGCTACGAGCAGTACTTC | CAISESGEASYEQYF
TRBJ1-1 | TRBV27 | NA | NA | TGTGCCAGCAGTTTATCAGGGGCCACTGAAGCTTTCTTT | CASSLSGATEAFF
TRBJ2-7 | TRBV5-1 | NA | few | TGCGCCAGCAGCTTGGAAGGGTCCTCCTACGAGCAGTACTTC | CASSLEGSSYEQYF
TRBJ1-2 | TRBV4-1 | NA | NA | TGCGCCACCTCCCTTTTTCCCCCGGCTTTCGGATACTATGGCTACACCTTC | CATSLFPPAFGYYGYTF
TRBJ2-2 | TRBV28 | TRBD2 | NA | TGTGCCAGCAGTCCCTCTAGCGGCCAGAACACCGGGGAGCTGTTTTTT | CASSPSSGQNTGELFF
TRBJ2-1 | TRBV11-1 | NA | NA | TGTGCCAGCAGCTCCCGGCCGGGCCGGGAGAGAATGGGTGATGAGCAGTTCTTC | CASSSRPGRERMGDEQFF
TRBJ2-7 | TRBV2 | NA | few | TGTGCCAGCAGTGAACAGGGAAGCTCCTACGAGCAGTACTTC | CASSEQGSSYEQYF
TRBJ2-2 | TRBV11-2 | TRBD1 | NA | TGTGCCAGCAGCTTAGGCCTCACCACAGGGGGCGACGGGGAGCTGTTTTTT | CASSLGLTTGGDGELFF
TRBJ2-3 | TRBV2 | NA | NA | TGTGCCAGCAGTGGGGAACGGGTGACAGATACGCAGTATTTT | CASSGERVTDTQYF
TRBJ1-6 | TRBV2 | NA | NA | TGTGCCAGCAGTGAAGCGCTTGGGGGAAGCGGTTCACCCCTCCACTTT | CASSEALGGSGSPLHF
TRBJ1-2 | TRBV21-1 | NA | NA | TGTGCCAGCAGCAAAGGGGACGGTTATCTCTATGGCTACACCTTC | CASSKGDGYLYGYTF
TRBJ2-2 | TRBV4-2 | NA | NA | TGTGCCAGCAGCCAAGATCTTGGCGGGAACACCGGGGAGCTGTTTTTT | CASSQDLGGNTGELFF
TRBJ2-1 | TRBV19 | NA | NA | TGTGCCAGTAGTATAGGGGGGAACAATGAGCAGTTCTTC | CASSIGGNNEQFF
TRBJ1-4 | TRBV25-1 | NA | NA | TGTGCCAGCAGTGAATACGGGCCGCCAGAGGAAAAACTGTTTTTT | CASSEYGPPEEKLFF
TRBJ2-7 | TRBV4-1 | NA | NA | TGCGCCAGCAGCCAAGGACTTAGGTCGTACGAGCAGTACTTC | CASSQGLRSYEQYF
TRBJ2-7 | TRBV14 | TRBD2 | NA | TGTGCCAGCAGCCAAGTTGCGGGAGGGGTAGACGGCGAGCAGTACTTC | CASSQVAGGVDGEQYF
TRBJ2-3 | TRBV5-6 | TRBD1 | NA | TGTGCCAGCAGCGGGAGACAGGGGAACCCTACAGATACGCAGTATTTT | CASSGRQGNPTDTQYF
TRBJ2-1 | TRBV19 | TRBD2 | NA | TGTGCCAGCACGGTTCTAGCGGGAGGTTACAATGAGCAGTTCTTC | CASTVLAGGYNEQFF
TRBJ1-1 | TRBV6-1 | NA | NA | TGTGCCAGCAGTGAAGCCCTTGAAGCTTTCTTT | CASSEALEAFF
TRBJ2-1 | TRBV6-5 | NA | NA | TGTGCCAGCAGTTACTCGGCTAGTGATGAGCAGTTCTTC | CASSYSASDEQFF
TRBJ1-2 | TRBV6-5 | NA | few | TGTGCCAGCAGTCAAACCGGCCCCAAAGCGTTCACCTTC | CASSQTGPKAFTF
TRBJ2-2 | TRBV6-5 | TRBD1 | NA | TGTGCCAGCAGTCAGGGGGCATCGGGCGGGGAGCTGTTTTTT | CASSQGASGGELFF
TRBJ1-5 | TRBV27 | TRBD1 | NA | TGTGCCAGCAGTCCGACAGGGGATCAGCCCCAGCATTTT | CASSPTGDQPQHF
TRBJ2-1 | TRBV11-3 | NA | NA | TGTGCCAGCAGCTTAGGTCGTGAGTTATACAATGAGCAGTTCTTC | CASSLGRELYNEQFF
TRBJ2-3 | TRBV7-8 | TRBD2 | NA | TGTGCCAGCAGAGTAGCGGGATCCGTGGATACGCAGTATTTT | CASRVAGSVDTQYF
TRBJ2-5 | TRBV11-2 | NA | NA | TGTGCCAGCAGCTTACCAGTGGGCGGGTCACAAGAGACCCAGTACTTC | CASSLPVGGSQETQYF
TRBJ1-2 | TRBV30 | TRBD1 | NA | TGTGCCTGGAGTGTAGTCCAGGGGGCGATTAAGGATGGCTACACCTTC | CAWSVVQGAIKDGYTF
TRBJ2-6 | TRBV27 | NA | once | TGTGCCAGCAGTTCCCGTGGAGTCTCTGGGGCCAACGTCCTGACTTTC | CASSSRGVSGANVLTF
TRBJ2-5 | TRBV11-2 | TRBD1 | NA | TGTGCCAGCAGCTTATCTACAGGGGGTATGGGGGAGACCCAGTACTTC | CASSLSTGGMGETQYF
TRBJ1-1 | TRBV10-3 | NA | NA | TGTGCCATCAGTGGAAGGACCGATACTCTCACTGAAGCTTTCTTT | CAISGRTDTLTEAFF
TRBJ2-2 | TRBV6-5 | NA | NA | TGTGCCAGCAGTTACTATGGGACCGGGGAGCTGTTTTTT | CASSYYGTGELFF
TRBJ2-7 | TRBV9 | TRBD2 | NA | TGTGCCAGCAGCCCACAAGATAGCGGGCATTACGAGCAGTACTTC | CASSPQDSGHYEQYF
TRBJ2-5 | TRBV7-2 | TRBD2 | NA | TGTGCCAGCAGCTTAGGCGGGGGGGTTCAAGAGACCCAGTACTTC | CASSLGGGVQETQYF
TRBJ1-4 | TRBV27 | NA | NA | TGTGCCAGCAGTTTATCGGGGGCAACTAATGAAAAACTGTTTTTT | CASSLSGATNEKLFF
TRBJ1-4 | TRBV18 | TRBD1 | NA | TGTGCCAGCTCACTCGGACAGGGGATAGGAACTAATGAAAAACTGTTTTTT | CASSLGQGIGTNEKLFF
TRBJ2-5 | TRBV29-1 | TRBD1 | NA | TGCAGCGTTGCACAGGGGCAGGAGACCCAGTACTTC | CSVAQGQETQYF
TRBJ2-3 | TRBV28 | TRBD2 | NA | TGTGCCAGCAGTTTGAAAGTAGCGGGAGGGCCGGGAGATACGCAGTATTTT | CASSLKVAGGPGDTQYF
TRBJ2-3 | TRBV5-4 | TRBD1 | few | TGTGCCAGCAGTAAAGGGACAGGGGGGACAGATACGCAGTATTTT | CASSKGTGGTDTQYF